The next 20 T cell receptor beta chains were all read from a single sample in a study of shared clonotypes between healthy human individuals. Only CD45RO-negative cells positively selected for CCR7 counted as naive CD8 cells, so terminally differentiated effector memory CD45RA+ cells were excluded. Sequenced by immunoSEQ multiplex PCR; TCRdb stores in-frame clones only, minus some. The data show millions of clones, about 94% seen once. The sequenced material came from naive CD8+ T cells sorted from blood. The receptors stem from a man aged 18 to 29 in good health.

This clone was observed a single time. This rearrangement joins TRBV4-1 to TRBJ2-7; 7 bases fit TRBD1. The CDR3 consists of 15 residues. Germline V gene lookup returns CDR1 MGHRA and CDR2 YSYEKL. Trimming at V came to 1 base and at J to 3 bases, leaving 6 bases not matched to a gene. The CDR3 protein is CASSQVGGQLYEQYF. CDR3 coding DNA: TGCGCCAGCAGCCAAGTTGGGGGACAGCTCTACGAGCAGTACTTC.

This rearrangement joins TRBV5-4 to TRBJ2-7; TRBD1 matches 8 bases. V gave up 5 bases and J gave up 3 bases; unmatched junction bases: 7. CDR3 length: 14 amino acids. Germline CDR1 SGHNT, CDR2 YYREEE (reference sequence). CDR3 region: CASRHGQGVYEQYF. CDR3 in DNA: TGTGCCAGCAGACACGGACAGGGTGTCTACGAGCAGTACTTC.

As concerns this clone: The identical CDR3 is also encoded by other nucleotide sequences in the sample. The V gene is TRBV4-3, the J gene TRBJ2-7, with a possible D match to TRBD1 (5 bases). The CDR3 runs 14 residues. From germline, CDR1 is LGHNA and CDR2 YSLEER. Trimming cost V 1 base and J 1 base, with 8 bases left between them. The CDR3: CASSQGRASYEQYF. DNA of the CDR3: TGCGCCAGCAGCCAAGGCAGGGCGTCCTACGAGCAGTACTTC.

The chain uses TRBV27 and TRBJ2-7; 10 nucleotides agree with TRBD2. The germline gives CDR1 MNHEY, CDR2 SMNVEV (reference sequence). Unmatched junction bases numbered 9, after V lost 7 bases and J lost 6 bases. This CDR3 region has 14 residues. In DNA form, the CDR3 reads TGTGCCAGCACCTTACTAGCGGGATCGTCCGAGCAGTACTTC. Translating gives CASTLLAGSSEQYF.

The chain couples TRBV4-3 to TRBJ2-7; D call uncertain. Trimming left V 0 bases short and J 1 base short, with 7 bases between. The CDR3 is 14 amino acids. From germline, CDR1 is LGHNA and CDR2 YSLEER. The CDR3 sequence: CASSQETDSYEQYF. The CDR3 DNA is TGCGCCAGCAGCCAAGAAACCGATTCCTACGAGCAGTACTTC.

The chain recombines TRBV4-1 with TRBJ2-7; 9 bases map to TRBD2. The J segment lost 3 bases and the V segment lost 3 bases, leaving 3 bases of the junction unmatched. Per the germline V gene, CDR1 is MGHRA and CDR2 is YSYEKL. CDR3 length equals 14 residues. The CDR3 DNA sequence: TGCGCCAGCAGCCATTCGACTAGCGGCTACGAGCAGTACTTC. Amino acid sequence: CASSHSTSGYEQYF.

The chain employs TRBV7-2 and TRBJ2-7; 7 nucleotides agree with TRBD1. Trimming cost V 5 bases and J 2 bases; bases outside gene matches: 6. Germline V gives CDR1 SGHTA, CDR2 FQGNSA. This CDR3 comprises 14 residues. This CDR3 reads CASSEPGQTYEQYF. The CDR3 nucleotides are TGTGCCAGCAGCGAACCGGGACAGACCTACGAGCAGTACTTC. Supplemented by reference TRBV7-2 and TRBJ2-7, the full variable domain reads GAGVSQSPSNKVTEKGKDVELRCDPISGHTALYWYRQSLGQGLEFLIYFQGNSAPDKSGLPSDRFSAERTGGSVSTLTIQRTQQEDSAVYLCASSEPGQTYEQYFGPGTRLTVT.

The DNA of the CDR3 is TGCGCCAGCAGCTGGGACGACTACGAGCAGTACTTC. Protein product: CASSWDDYEQYF. This chain joins TRBV5-1 and TRBJ2-7, with D possibly called TRBD1 or TRBD2 (5 bases each). Trimming removed 3 bases at V and 3 bases at J, with 7 bases between. Germline CDR1 and CDR2: SGHRS and YFSETQ. The CDR3 extends over 12 amino acids.

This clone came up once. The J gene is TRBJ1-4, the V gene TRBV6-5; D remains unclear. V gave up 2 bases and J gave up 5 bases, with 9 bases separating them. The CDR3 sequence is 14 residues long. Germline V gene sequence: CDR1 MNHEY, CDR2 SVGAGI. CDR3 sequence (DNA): TGTGCCAGCAGTTACGCCCAGGAAAATGAAAAACTGTTTTTT. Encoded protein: CASSYAQENEKLFF.

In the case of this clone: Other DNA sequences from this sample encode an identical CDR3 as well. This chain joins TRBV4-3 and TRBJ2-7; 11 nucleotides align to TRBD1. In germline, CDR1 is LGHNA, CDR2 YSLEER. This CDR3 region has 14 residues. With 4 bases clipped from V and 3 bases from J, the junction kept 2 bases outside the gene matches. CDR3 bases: TGCGCCAGCAGCCCGGGGACAGGGGGCTACGAGCAGTACTTC. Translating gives CASSPGTGGYEQYF.

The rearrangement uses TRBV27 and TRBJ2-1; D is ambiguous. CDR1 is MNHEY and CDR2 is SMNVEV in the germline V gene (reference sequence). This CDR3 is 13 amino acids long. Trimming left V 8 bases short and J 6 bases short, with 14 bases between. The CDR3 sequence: CASLVPVSNEQFF. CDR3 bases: TGTGCCAGCCTGGTACCCGTTAGCAATGAGCAGTTCTTC.

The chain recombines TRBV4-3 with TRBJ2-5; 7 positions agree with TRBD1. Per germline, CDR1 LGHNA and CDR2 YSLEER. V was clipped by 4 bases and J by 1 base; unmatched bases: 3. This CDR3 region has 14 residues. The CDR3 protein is CASSLGTAQETQYF. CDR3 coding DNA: TGCGCCAGCAGCCTCGGGACAGCCCAAGAGACCCAGTACTTC.

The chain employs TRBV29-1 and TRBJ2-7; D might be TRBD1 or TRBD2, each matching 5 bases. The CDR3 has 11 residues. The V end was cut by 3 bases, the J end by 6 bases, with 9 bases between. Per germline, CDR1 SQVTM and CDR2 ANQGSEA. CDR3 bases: TGCAGCGTTGATTGGGGGAGCGAGCAGTACTTC. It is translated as CSVDWGSEQYF.

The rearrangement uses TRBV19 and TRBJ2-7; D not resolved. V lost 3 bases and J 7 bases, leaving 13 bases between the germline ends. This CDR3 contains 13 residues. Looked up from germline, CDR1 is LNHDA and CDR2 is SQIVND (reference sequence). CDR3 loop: CASSIPSGREQYF. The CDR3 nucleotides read TGTGCCAGTAGTATCCCCTCTGGTAGGGAGCAGTACTTC.

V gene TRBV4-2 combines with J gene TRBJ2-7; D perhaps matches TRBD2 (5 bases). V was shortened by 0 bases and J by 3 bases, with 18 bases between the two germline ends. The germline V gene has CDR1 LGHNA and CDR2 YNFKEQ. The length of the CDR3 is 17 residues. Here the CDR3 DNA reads TGTGCCAGCAGCCAAGAGTGGGTCGCCCACGGGGACTACGAGCAGTACTTC. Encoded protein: CASSQEWVAHGDYEQYF.

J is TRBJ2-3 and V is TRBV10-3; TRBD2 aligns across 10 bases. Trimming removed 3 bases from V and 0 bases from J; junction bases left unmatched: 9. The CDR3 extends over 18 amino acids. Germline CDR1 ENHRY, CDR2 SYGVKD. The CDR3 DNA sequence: TGTGCCATCAGTGATGGTAGCGGGGGGTTCCCTAGCACAGATACGCAGTATTTT. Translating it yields CAISDGSGGFPSTDTQYF.

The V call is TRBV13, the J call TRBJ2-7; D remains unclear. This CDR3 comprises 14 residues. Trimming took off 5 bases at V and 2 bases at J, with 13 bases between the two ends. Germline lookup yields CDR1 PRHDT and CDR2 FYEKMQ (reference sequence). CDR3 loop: CASSEARTPYEQYF. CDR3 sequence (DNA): TGTGCCAGCAGCGAGGCTCGGACCCCCTACGAGCAGTACTTC.

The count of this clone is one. The CDR3 loop reads CASSFHRGLGFGEAFF. CDR3 coding DNA: TGTGCCAGCAGTTTCCACAGGGGGCTGGGATTTGGTGAAGCTTTCTTT. The V gene is TRBV27, the J gene TRBJ1-1, with 9 positions matching TRBD1. This CDR3 spans 16 amino acids. Germline loops: CDR1 MNHEY, CDR2 SMNVEV (reference sequence). V gave up 3 bases and J gave up 7 bases; unmatched junction bases: 12.

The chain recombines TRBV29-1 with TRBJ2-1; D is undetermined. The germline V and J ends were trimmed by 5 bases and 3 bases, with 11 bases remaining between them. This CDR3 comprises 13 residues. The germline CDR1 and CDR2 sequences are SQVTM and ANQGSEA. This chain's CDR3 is CSVTTENYNEQFF. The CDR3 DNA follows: TGCAGCGTTACGACGGAGAACTACAATGAGCAGTTCTTC.

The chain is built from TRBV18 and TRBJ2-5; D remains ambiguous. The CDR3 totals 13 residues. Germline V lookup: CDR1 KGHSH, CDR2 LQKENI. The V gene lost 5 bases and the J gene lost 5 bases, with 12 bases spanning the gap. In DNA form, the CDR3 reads TGTGCCAGCTCAGATACTGGGTGGGAGACCCAGTACTTC. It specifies CASSDTGWETQYF. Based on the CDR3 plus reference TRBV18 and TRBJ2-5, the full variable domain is NAGVMQNPRHLVRRRGQEARLRCSPMKGHSHVYWYRQLPEEGLKFMVYLQKENIIDESGMPKERFSAEFPKEGPSILRIQQVVRGDSAAYFCASSDTGWETQYFGPGTRLLVL.